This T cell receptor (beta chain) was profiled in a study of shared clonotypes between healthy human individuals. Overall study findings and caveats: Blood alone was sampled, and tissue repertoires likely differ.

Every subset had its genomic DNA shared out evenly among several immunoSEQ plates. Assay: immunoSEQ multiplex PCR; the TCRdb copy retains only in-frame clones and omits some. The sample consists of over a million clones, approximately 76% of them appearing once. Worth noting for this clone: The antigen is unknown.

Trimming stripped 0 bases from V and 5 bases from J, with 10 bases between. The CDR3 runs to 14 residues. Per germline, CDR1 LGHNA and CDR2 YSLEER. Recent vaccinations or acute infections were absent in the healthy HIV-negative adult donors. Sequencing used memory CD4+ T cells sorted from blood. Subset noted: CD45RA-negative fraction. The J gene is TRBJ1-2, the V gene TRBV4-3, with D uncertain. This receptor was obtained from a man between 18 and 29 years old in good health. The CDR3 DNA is TGCGCCAGCAGCCAAGATCTTGGAGTGTATGGCTACACCTTC. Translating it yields CASSQDLGVYGYTF.